The sequence of this T cell receptor beta chain was determined in a study of cytomegalovirus exposure and HLA in healthy donors. Concerning this clone itself: Antigen specificity is unknown. One junction end does not reproduce the germline sequence, and a read error may be involved.

Germline V lookup: CDR1 SQVTM, CDR2 ANQGSEA. The length of the CDR3 is 10 residues. Study-level results: There were some public TCRs occurring in many donors, but most TCR sequences were rare.

Repertoires were generated with immunoSEQ multiplex PCR, while TCRdb's copy carries only in-frame clones and drops some. The table records fewer than 75,000 clones, roughly 94% of them present only once. Material: PBMCs. V and J are TRBV29-1 and TRBJ2-3; 15 positions match TRBD2. The receptor was isolated from a woman aged 18-30 years in good health and CMV-seropositive. The CDR3 protein is CSVGTSGGDF. DNA of the CDR3: TGCAGCGTTGGGACTAGCGGGGGGGATTTT.